The 28 T cell receptor beta chains presented below share a single source sample, sequenced in a study of CD8 T cells in Susac syndrome. The RNA, about 0.45 to 1 ug, was put through reverse transcription using random hexamers. Using its own MiXCR run on the immunoSEQ multiplex PCR reads, TCRdb lists one record per CDR3 protein. The sample holds a few hundred thousand distinct CDR3 sequences, under 95% seen once. Source material: CD4+ T cells from PBMCs. The receptors were gathered from a human donor with multiple sclerosis.

The genes are TRBV19 and TRBJ1-5; D is ambiguous. Looked up from germline, CDR1 is LNHDA and CDR2 is SQIVND (reference sequence). Trimming stripped 7 bases from V and 7 bases from J, with 14 bases between. The CDR3 is 13 amino acids. CDR3 DNA: TGTGCCAGTACCTCAAGCGGGCGGCAGCCCCAGCATTTT. This encodes CASTSSGRQPQHF. Using reference TRBV19 and TRBJ1-5 for the parts outside the CDR3, the full variable domain is DGGITQSPKYLFRKEGQNVTLSCEQNLNHDAMYWYRQDPGQGLRLIYYSQIVNDFQKGDIAEGYSVSREKKESFPLTVTSAQKNPTAFYLCASTSSGRQPQHFGDGTRLSIL.

This chain connects TRBV7-8 to TRBJ2-1; the match to TRBD2 covers 11 bases. The CDR3 spans 17 residues. Germline-derived CDR1 and CDR2 are SGHVS and FQNEAQ. J lost 0 bases, V lost 5 bases, and 6 bases had no gene match. The CDR3 loop reads CASSGTSGYNSYNEQFF. The CDR3 coding sequence is TGTGCCAGCAGCGGGACTAGCGGATATAACTCCTACAATGAGCAGTTCTTC.

The count of this clonotype is one. The chain uses TRBV7-9 and TRBJ1-2; D gene ambiguous. Germline V lookup: CDR1 SEHNR, CDR2 FQNEAQ (reference sequence). The CDR3 has 13 amino acids. V lost 5 bases to trimming and J lost 7 bases, with 14 bases between them. The CDR3 coding sequence is TGTGCCAGCAGCCCCTCCCTGTCGGGTGGCTACACCTTC. The encoded protein is CASSPSLSGGYTF.

The chain has TRBV15 and TRBJ2-1; maybe TRBD1 (7 bases). CDR3 size: 17 residues. Germline CDR1 reads LNHNV; CDR2 reads YYDKDF (reference sequence). Between the trimmed V and J ends, which lost 3 bases and 5 bases, there was a span of 20 bases. CDR3 DNA: TGTGCCACCAGCAGGGCCGACAGGGTTGGGGGGAACAATGAGCAGTTCTTC. It is translated as CATSRADRVGGNNEQFF. Full variable domain (rest looked up from reference TRBV15 and TRBJ2-1): DAMVIQNPRYQVTQFGKPVTLSCSQTLNHNVMYWYQQKSSQAPKLLFHYYDKDFNNEADTPDNFQSRRPNTSFCFLDIRSPGLGDTAMYLCATSRADRVGGNNEQFFGPGTRLTVL.

The chain is built from TRBV20-1 and TRBJ1-1, with D tentatively TRBD1 (5 bases). Trimming left V 6 bases short and J 4 bases short, with 9 bases between. In germline, CDR1 is DFQATT, CDR2 SNEGSKA (reference sequence). This CDR3 is built from 11 residues. The CDR3 region is CSARQGTEAFF. CDR3 nucleotide sequence: TGCAGTGCGAGGCAGGGCACTGAAGCTTTCTTT.

The chain has TRBV12-3 or TRBV12-4 and TRBJ2-1, with TRBD2 identical over 8 bases. Trimming cost V 7 bases and J 8 bases; bases outside gene matches: 13. The CDR3 is 15 residues long. In DNA form, the CDR3 reads TGTGCCAGCAACCCTCGGACTAGCCGGGGGCATGAGCAGTTCTTC. It encodes CASNPRTSRGHEQFF.

The gene calls are TRBV20-1 and TRBJ2-2; D is perhaps TRBD2 (7 bases). From germline, CDR1 is DFQATT and CDR2 SNEGSKA (reference sequence). CDR3 length: 14 residues. V was shortened by 6 bases and J by 2 bases, with 13 bases between the two germline ends. CDR3 loop: CSASGGHNTGELFF. CDR3 nucleotides: TGCAGTGCCTCGGGGGGACACAACACCGGGGAGCTGTTTTTT.

This clonotype was counted a few times. V usage is TRBV11-2 and J usage is TRBJ1-1; D is unresolved. The CDR3 sequence is 13 residues long. Trimming pared 2 bases from V and 1 base from J, leaving 5 bases between. Germline V gives CDR1 SGHAT, CDR2 FQNNGV. CDR3 amino acids: CASSLNRNTEAFF. In nucleotides, the CDR3 is TGTGCCAGCAGCTTAAACAGGAACACTGAAGCTTTCTTT.

This chain links TRBV23-1 with TRBJ1-5; tentatively, D is TRBD1 (6 bases). TRBV23-1 is an ORF, with its function uncertain. Between the trimmed V and J ends, which lost 11 bases and 6 bases, there was a span of 14 bases. CDR3 size: 12 residues. This CDR3 reads CAYWGRGQPQHF. The CDR3 bases are TGCGCCTACTGGGGCAGGGGTCAGCCCCAGCATTTT.

The CDR3 protein is CASSSPNTEAFF. The CDR3, as DNA: TGTGCCAGCAGTTCTCCCAACACTGAAGCTTTCTTT. The chain recombines TRBV5-4 with TRBJ1-1, with no clear D. The length of the CDR3 is 12 residues. Germline V gene lookup returns CDR1 SGHNT and CDR2 YYREEE (reference sequence). Trimming shortened V by 5 bases and J by 2 bases, and 7 bases separated the two germline ends.

The chain recombines TRBV7-2 with TRBJ1-2; D not certain. Trimming pared 5 bases from V and 4 bases from J, leaving 11 bases between. The length of the CDR3 is 13 residues. The germline CDR1 and CDR2 sequences are SGHTA and FQGNSA. CDR3: CASSRILGYGYTF. CDR3 bases: TGTGCCAGCAGCCGGATTCTCGGCTATGGCTACACCTTC.

The V call is TRBV5-1, the J call TRBJ1-6, with TRBD1 identical over 10 bases. The CDR3 covers 15 residues. CDR1 SGHRS and CDR2 YFSETQ come from the germline V gene. After removal of 0 bases from V and 7 bases from J, the junction contained 1 base not matched to a gene. The CDR3 spells CASSLGGQGNSPLHF. The CDR3 DNA sequence: TGCGCCAGCAGCTTGGGGGGACAGGGGAATTCACCCCTCCACTTT.

V gene TRBV12-3 or TRBV12-4 combines with J gene TRBJ1-2; D is uncertain. The germline V and J ends were trimmed by 1 base and 3 bases, with 3 bases remaining between them. CDR3 length: 12 residues. The CDR3 sequence is CASSLVDYGYTF. The CDR3 region has the DNA TGTGCCAGCAGTTTAGTAGACTATGGCTACACCTTC.

The chain is built from TRBV7-9 and TRBJ2-2, with D perhaps matching TRBD1 (5 bases). The CDR3 has 17 amino acids. Trimming cost V 6 bases and J 1 base, with 18 bases left between them. Germline assignment: CDR1 SEHNR and CDR2 FQNEAQ (reference sequence). This CDR3 is CASSPRQGLGNTGELFF. In DNA form, the CDR3 reads TGTGCCAGCAGTCCACGGCAGGGCCTGGGGAACACCGGGGAGCTGTTTTTT.

In DNA form, the CDR3 reads TGCGCCAGCAGAAGACGAACAGGGCCTAGCACAGATACGCAGTATTTT. Its translation: CASRRRTGPSTDTQYF. V usage is TRBV5-1 and J usage is TRBJ2-3; tentatively, D is TRBD1 (6 bases). Trimming cost V 5 bases and J 0 bases, with 16 bases left between them. This CDR3 region has 16 residues. The germline gives CDR1 SGHRS, CDR2 YFSETQ.

The V call is TRBV5-1, the J call TRBJ1-1, with 7 positions matching TRBD1. CDR3 length equals 17 residues. With 0 bases clipped from V and 0 bases from J, the junction kept 8 bases outside the gene matches. CDR1 and CDR2 from the germline V gene are SGHRS and YFSETQ. The CDR3: CASSLGQGALLNTEAFF. The DNA of the CDR3 is TGCGCCAGCAGCTTGGGACAGGGCGCCTTATTGAACACTGAAGCTTTCTTT.

The gene calls are TRBV4-3 and TRBJ1-1, with 9 bases fitting TRBD1. There are 15 residues in the CDR3. With 3 bases clipped from V and 6 bases from J, the junction kept 8 bases outside the gene matches. Per germline, CDR1 LGHNA and CDR2 YSLEER. The CDR3 spells CASSQGDRVWSEAFF. DNA of the CDR3: TGCGCCAGCAGCCAGGGGGACAGGGTATGGTCTGAAGCTTTCTTT.

The rearrangement joins TRBV7-2 to TRBJ2-4, with D maybe TRBD2 (6 bases). Germline V gene data show CDR1 as SGHTA and CDR2 as FQGNSA. Trimming pared 5 bases from V and 0 bases from J, leaving 17 bases between. CDR3 length equals 17 residues. The CDR3 is CASSRGGGVLAKNIQYF. CDR3 nucleotide sequence: TGTGCCAGCAGCCGGGGAGGTGGGGTACTAGCCAAAAACATTCAGTACTTC. The variable domain in full, with the rest retrieved from reference TRBV7-2 and TRBJ2-4, is GAGVSQSPSNKVTEKGKDVELRCDPISGHTALYWYRQSLGQGLEFLIYFQGNSAPDKSGLPSDRFSAERTGGSVSTLTIQRTQQEDSAVYLCASSRGGGVLAKNIQYFGAGTRLSVL.

V gene TRBV25-1 combines with J gene TRBJ2-7; D gene ambiguous. V gave up 2 bases and J gave up 7 bases, with 6 bases separating them. The V gene's germline CDR1 is MGHDK and CDR2 SYGVNS. CDR3 length: 11 residues. The CDR3 DNA follows: TGTGCCAGCAGTGAACTGGGTGAGCAGTACTTC. Translated: CASSELGEQYF.

This chain joins TRBV30 and TRBJ2-5; 7 bases align to TRBD1. V was clipped by 7 bases and J by 0 bases; unmatched bases: 8. CDR3 length: 14 residues. Germline V gene data show CDR1 as GTSNPN and CDR2 as SVGIG (reference sequence). This CDR3 reads CALLRDRYQETQYF. As DNA, the CDR3 is TGTGCCTTGCTCCGGGACAGATACCAAGAGACCCAGTACTTC.

The rearrangement uses TRBV6-5 and TRBJ2-3; the D gene is possibly TRBD2 (6 bases). V was trimmed by 5 bases and J by 8 bases, leaving 8 bases between them. The CDR3 is 11 residues long. The germline V gene has CDR1 MNHEY and CDR2 SVGAGI. Here the CDR3 reads CASSQGGTQYF. CDR3 bases: TGTGCCAGCAGTCAGGGAGGTACGCAGTATTTT.

This clonotype was detected only once. The CDR3 is CASSGGQRDYYIAYEQYF. The CDR3 coding sequence is TGCGCCAGCAGCGGAGGACAACGAGACTATTACATAGCCTACGAGCAGTACTTC. The V call is TRBV5-1, the J call TRBJ2-7, with D perhaps assigned TRBD1 or TRBD2 (5 bases each). The CDR3 covers 18 residues. Germline V gene sequence: CDR1 SGHRS, CDR2 YFSETQ. Trimming stripped 4 bases from V and 2 bases from J, with 25 bases between. The whole variable domain, filled in from reference TRBV5-1 and TRBJ2-7, reads KAGVTQTPRYLIKTRGQQVTLSCSPISGHRSVSWYQQTPGQGLQFLFEYFSETQRNKGNFPGRFSGRQFSNSRSEMNVSTLELGDSALYLCASSGGQRDYYIAYEQYFGPGTRLTVT.

CDR3 protein: CSVQTSGTYNEQFF. CDR3 in DNA: TGCAGCGTTCAGACTAGCGGGACGTACAATGAGCAGTTCTTC. This sequence joins TRBV29-1 and TRBJ2-1; TRBD2 agrees at 11 bases. Germline CDR1 SQVTM, CDR2 ANQGSEA. Unmatched junction bases numbered 4, after V lost 5 bases and J lost 4 bases. The length of the CDR3 is 14 residues.

CDR3 protein: CASSERSGNTIYF. Written as DNA, the CDR3 is TGTGCCAGTTCGGAACGCTCTGGAAACACCATATATTTT. The V and J genes are TRBV19 and TRBJ1-3; D not certain. Germline assignment: CDR1 LNHDA and CDR2 SQIVND (reference sequence). Trimming shortened V by 8 bases and J by 0 bases, and 8 bases separated the two germline ends. The CDR3 has 13 amino acids.

The chain is built from TRBV20-1 and TRBJ2-1; tentatively, D is TRBD2 (5 bases). CDR1 is DFQATT and CDR2 is SNEGSKA in the germline V gene (reference sequence). The length of the CDR3 is 15 residues. V lost 3 bases and J 2 bases, leaving 14 bases between the germline ends. The CDR3 bases are TGCAGTGCTAGGCTGTGGCTAGCCGCCTACAATGAGCAGTTCTTC. It specifies CSARLWLAAYNEQFF.

The count of this clonotype is one. The chain has TRBV13 and TRBJ2-4; 7 positions agree with TRBD1. V dropped 4 bases and J dropped 5; count of bases not matched to a gene: 8. This CDR3 has 15 amino acids. The germline gives CDR1 PRHDT, CDR2 FYEKMQ (reference sequence). The DNA for the CDR3 is TGTGCCAGCAGCTCTGACAGGGTGGGACAAAACATTCAGTACTTC. Translated: CASSSDRVGQNIQYF.

About this clonotype: A read error may produce the germline difference seen at one junction end. CDR3 DNA: TGTGCCAGCTCGCCAAGACTAGCGGGAGACAAAGAGCAGTTCTTC. Translating it yields CASSPRLAGDKEQFF. The V call is TRBV18, the J call TRBJ2-1; 12 bases map to TRBD2. Germline V gene sequence: CDR1 KGHSH, CDR2 LQKENI. This CDR3 region has 15 residues.

This chain joins TRBV5-1 and TRBJ2-6, with unresolved D. V was cut by 2 bases and J by 2 bases, with 8 bases left in between. CDR1 SGHRS and CDR2 YFSETQ come from the germline V gene. The CDR3 covers 15 residues. The CDR3 DNA reads TGCGCCAGCAGCTTTGGTTGGACTGGGGCCAACGTCCTGACTTTC. Translated: CASSFGWTGANVLTF.